The 3 T cell receptor beta chains given below trace back to one sample, sequenced in a study of blood T cell repertoires in COVID-19. Assay used: immunoSEQ multiplex PCR; TCRdb lists only in-frame clones, some missing. The sample includes approximately 300,000 clones, 84% of them seen just once. Sequencing was performed on peripheral blood. All receptors derive from a person aged 70 to 85 with COVID-19, enrolled during active disease.

The chain employs TRBV28 and TRBJ1-5, with no clear D. CDR1 is MDHEN and CDR2 is SYDVKM in the germline V gene. The CDR3 has 10 amino acids. The CDR3 region has the DNA TGTGCTATCCCCCGCAGTCTCCAGCATTTT. Protein: CAIPRSLQHF.

V and J are TRBV19 and TRBJ2-2; TRBD2 matches 12 bases. CDR3 length: 16 residues. Germline V gene data show CDR1 as LNHDA and CDR2 as SQIVND (reference sequence). The junction had 10 bases not matched to a gene; V was cut back by 9 bases and J by 5 bases. The DNA for the CDR3 is TGTGCCAGCATTCACAACGGACTAGCGGGGACCGGGGAGCTGTTTTTT. Translating gives CASIHNGLAGTGELFF.

The genes are TRBV6-5 and TRBJ1-2; 7 positions match TRBD1. This CDR3 has 12 amino acids. Trimming cost V 2 bases and J 8 bases; bases outside gene matches: 2. Germline V gene data show CDR1 as MNHEY and CDR2 as SVGAGI. CDR3 sequence: CASSYRTGGYTF. The CDR3 region has the DNA TGTGCCAGCAGTTACCGGACAGGCGGCTACACCTTC.